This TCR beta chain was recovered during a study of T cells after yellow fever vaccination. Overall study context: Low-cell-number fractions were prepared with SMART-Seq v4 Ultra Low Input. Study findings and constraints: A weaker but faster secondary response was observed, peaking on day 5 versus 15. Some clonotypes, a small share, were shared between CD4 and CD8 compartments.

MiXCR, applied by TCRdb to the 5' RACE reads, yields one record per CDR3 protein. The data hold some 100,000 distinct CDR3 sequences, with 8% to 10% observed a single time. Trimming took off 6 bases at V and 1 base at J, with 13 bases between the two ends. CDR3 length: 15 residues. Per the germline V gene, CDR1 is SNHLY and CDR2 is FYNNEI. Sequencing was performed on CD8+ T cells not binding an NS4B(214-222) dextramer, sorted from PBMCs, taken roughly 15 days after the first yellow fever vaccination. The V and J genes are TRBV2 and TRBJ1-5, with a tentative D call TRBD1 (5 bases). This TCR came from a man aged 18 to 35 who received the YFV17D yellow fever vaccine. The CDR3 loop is CASRPRDFSNQPQHF. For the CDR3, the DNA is TGTGCCAGCAGGCCCAGGGATTTCAGCAATCAGCCCCAGCATTTT.